These 30 T cell receptor beta chains were sequenced from one sample in a study of CD8 T cells in ankylosing spondylitis. Study-wide findings and caveats: Eight highly homologous variants made up a TCR beta motif, and this motif appeared characteristic of ankylosing spondylitis blood.

TCRdb reanalysed the 5' RACE reads using MiXCR and keeps one entry per CDR3 protein. This repertoire shows roughly 700,000 distinct CDR3 sequences, 19% found once; its top ten account for about a fifth. These TCRs are of unknown antigen specificity. The sample comprised blood, either unsorted or a sorted T cell fraction (not recorded which). These TCRs come from a male donor with ankylosing spondylitis.

This clonotype occurred a few times. V and J are TRBV28 and TRBJ1-4; D remains ambiguous. The CDR3 consists of 13 residues. V was cut by 6 bases and J by 5 bases, with 10 bases left in between. Looked up from germline, CDR1 is MDHEN and CDR2 is SYDVKM. CDR3 sequence: CASSLLGNEKLFF. CDR3 sequence (DNA): TGTGCCAGCAGCCTACTCGGGAATGAAAAACTGTTTTTT. Based on the CDR3 plus reference TRBV28 and TRBJ1-4, the full variable domain is DVKVTQSSRYLVKRTGEKVFLECVQDMDHENMFWYRQDPGLGLRLIYFSYDVKMKEKGDIPEGYSVSREKKERFSLILESASTNQTSMYLCASSLLGNEKLFFGSGTQLSVL.

Only a few counts were recorded for this clonotype. J is TRBJ1-3 and V is TRBV12-3 or TRBV12-4, with D unresolved. The CDR3 extends over 14 amino acids. V was clipped by 8 bases and J by 0 bases, with 11 bases between them. The chain's CDR3 is CASGNSGSGNTIYF. CDR3 sequence (DNA): TGTGCCAGCGGCAACTCCGGCTCTGGAAACACCATATATTTT.

In DNA, the CDR3 is TGCGCCAGCAGCTTGAATAGACGGAGCCAAGAGACCCAGTACTTC. Residues: CASSLNRRSQETQYF. The J gene is TRBJ2-5, the V gene TRBV5-1; no definite D call. Trimming pared 1 base from V and 1 base from J, leaving 11 bases between. This CDR3 is 15 amino acids long. Germline V gene data show CDR1 as SGHRS and CDR2 as YFSETQ.

This chain uses TRBV29-1 with TRBJ2-7; 10 bases line up with TRBD1. V shed 4 bases, J shed 0 bases, and the junction held 3 bases outside the gene matches. CDR3 length: 14 residues. Germline V gene data show CDR1 as SQVTM and CDR2 as ANQGSEA. The CDR3 nucleotides are TGCAGCGTTGTCCGGGACAGGGGCTCCTACGAGCAGTACTTC. Translating it yields CSVVRDRGSYEQYF.

A few counts support this clonotype. This rearrangement joins TRBV6-1 to TRBJ2-3; D remains ambiguous. In germline, CDR1 is MNHNS, CDR2 SASEGT. The CDR3 spans 14 residues. The V end lost 1 base, the J end lost 5 bases, and 10 bases lay between the germline ends. For the CDR3, the DNA is TGTGCCAGCAGTGAAGGGAGCAGCTTAGATACGCAGTATTTT. The encoded protein is CASSEGSSLDTQYF.

This clonotype was seen a few times. J is TRBJ2-1 and V is TRBV15, with D possibly TRBD1 on 6 matching bases. The germline V and J ends were trimmed by 4 bases and 2 bases, with 15 bases remaining between them. The CDR3 spans 16 residues. In germline, CDR1 is LNHNV, CDR2 YYDKDF (reference sequence). The CDR3 nucleotides read TGTGCCACCAGCAAAAACCAGGGGCTGGCCTACAATGAGCAGTTCTTC. Translating it yields CATSKNQGLAYNEQFF.

This clonotype was counted between two and nine times. This chain joins TRBV3-1 and TRBJ1-6; D uncertain. This CDR3 is 16 amino acids long. Germline V gives CDR1 LGHDT, CDR2 YNNKEL (reference sequence). V was clipped by 4 bases and J by 6 bases, with 16 bases between them. The CDR3 here is CASSPTGGKPNSPLHF. CDR3 DNA: TGTGCCAGCAGCCCGACCGGAGGGAAACCTAATTCACCCCTCCACTTT.

The gene calls are TRBV6-5 and TRBJ1-1, with a tentative D call TRBD1 (6 bases). This CDR3 comprises 12 residues. V was pared by 2 bases and J by 10 bases, with 11 bases between. CDR1 MNHEY and CDR2 SVGAGI come from the germline V gene. The CDR3 DNA is TGTGCCAGCAGTTACGGGGGGGCCGCAGCTTTCTTT. It is translated as CASSYGGAAAFF.

This clonotype was counted a few times. This chain links TRBV5-1 with TRBJ2-2; no firm D call. V lost 0 bases and J lost 0, with 9 bases in between. Germline CDR1 and CDR2: SGHRS and YFSETQ. This CDR3 contains 16 residues. CDR3 sequence: CASSLGASSNTGELFF. The CDR3 DNA reads as TGCGCCAGCAGCTTGGGAGCGTCCTCGAACACCGGGGAGCTGTTTTTT.

In this sample, this clonotype turned up a few times. The chain carries TRBV14 and TRBJ2-7; TRBD2 is a possible D gene (6 bases). Germline V gene data show CDR1 as SGHDN and CDR2 as FVKESK. Deletions cut 0 bases from V and 3 bases from J, with 21 bases between. This CDR3 is built from 18 residues. The CDR3 nucleotides read TGTGCCAGCAGCCAAGATATCCCAGCGGGCCCAACGTACTACGAGCAGTACTTC. Amino acids: CASSQDIPAGPTYYEQYF.

This chain joins TRBV15 and TRBJ2-7; D not resolved. Germline lookup yields CDR1 LNHNV and CDR2 YYDKDF (reference sequence). The CDR3 contains 12 residues. The V end lost 4 bases, the J end lost 7 bases, and 11 bases lay between the germline ends. In DNA, the CDR3 is TGTGCCACCAGCATCAGTCCTCAGGAGCAGTACTTC. Amino acid sequence: CATSISPQEQYF.

The rearrangement links TRBV27 to TRBJ2-3, with D unclear. This CDR3 has 15 residues. The ends were cut back, 2 bases at V and 5 bases at J, with 14 bases in the middle. Germline CDR1 is MNHEY and CDR2 is SMNVEV (reference sequence). The CDR3 is CASSLMAPLGDTQYF. The DNA of the CDR3 is TGTGCCAGCAGTTTAATGGCCCCATTAGGAGATACGCAGTATTTT.

The chain uses TRBV6-2 or TRBV6-3 and TRBJ2-1; D remains ambiguous. V was pared by 9 bases and J by 9 bases, with 12 bases between. Germline-derived CDR1 and CDR2 are MNHEY and SVGEGT. This CDR3 comprises 11 residues. The CDR3 spells CASGLKIEQFF. Here the CDR3 DNA reads TGTGCCAGTGGGCTTAAGATTGAGCAGTTCTTC.

The chain couples TRBV3-1 to TRBJ1-2; 8 bases match TRBD1. Per the germline V gene, CDR1 is LGHDT and CDR2 is YNNKEL (reference sequence). The V gene end was trimmed by 5 bases and the J gene end by 4 bases; junction bases not matched to a gene: 6. This CDR3 has 14 residues. The CDR3 DNA is TGTGCCAGCAGCTACCTCGGGACAGGCTATGGCTACACCTTC. Residues: CASSYLGTGYGYTF.

This clonotype was seen a few times. The J gene is TRBJ1-1, the V gene TRBV4-1, with D tentatively TRBD1 (6 bases). The CDR3 runs 14 residues. With 1 base removed from V and 7 bases from J, the gap between germline ends came to 13 bases. Germline CDR1 MGHRA, CDR2 YSYEKL. CDR3 loop: CASSQVDGGLEAFF. The DNA of the CDR3 is TGCGCCAGCAGCCAAGTCGATGGGGGGCTTGAAGCTTTCTTT.

The V gene is TRBV20-1, the J gene TRBJ2-1, with a tentative D call TRBD2 (5 bases). This CDR3 is 13 amino acids long. Trimming shortened V by 3 bases and J by 0 bases, and 6 bases separated the two germline ends. Germline CDR1 is DFQATT and CDR2 is SNEGSKA (reference sequence). The CDR3 DNA reads as TGCAGTGCTAGGGACTTCTCCTACAATGAGCAGTTCTTC. Protein sequence: CSARDFSYNEQFF.

The chain uses TRBV5-5 and TRBJ2-5; no firm D call. The CDR3 length is 14 residues. The V end lost 2 bases, the J end lost 1 base, and 9 bases lay between the germline ends. CDR1 SGHKS and CDR2 YYEKEE come from the germline V gene (reference sequence). CDR3 loop: CASSFAHAQETQYF. The DNA of the CDR3 is TGTGCCAGCAGCTTCGCCCACGCCCAAGAGACCCAGTACTTC.

This clonotype was seen at least ten times. The chain recombines TRBV20-1 with TRBJ2-7, with 7 bases that match TRBD1. CDR3 length: 12 residues. The germline CDR1 and CDR2 sequences are DFQATT and SNEGSKA (reference sequence). The V gene end was trimmed by 5 bases and the J gene end by 3 bases; junction bases not matched to a gene: 4. The CDR3 region is CSALRDSYEQYF. The CDR3 DNA reads TGCAGTGCTCTCCGGGACAGCTACGAGCAGTACTTC.

This clonotype was counted between two and nine times. J is TRBJ2-2 and V is TRBV20-1, with TRBD1 as a possible D gene (5 bases). The germline V and J ends were trimmed by 3 bases and 6 bases, with 11 bases remaining between them. Per the germline V gene, CDR1 is DFQATT and CDR2 is SNEGSKA (reference sequence). The CDR3 contains 13 residues. The CDR3 protein is CSASARQSGELFF. The CDR3 coding sequence is TGCAGTGCTAGTGCCCGACAGTCCGGGGAGCTGTTTTTT.

The chain joins TRBV4-1 to TRBJ2-7; D ambiguous. Trimming stripped 0 bases from V and 0 bases from J, with 9 bases between. The CDR3 runs to 15 residues. CDR1 is MGHRA and CDR2 is YSYEKL in the germline V gene. The CDR3 DNA sequence: TGCGCCAGCAGCCAAGATGGGATGAGCTCCTACGAGCAGTACTTC. Translated, it gives CASSQDGMSSYEQYF.

This clonotype was found a few times. This chain connects TRBV20-1 to TRBJ2-5, with 10 bases matching TRBD1. Germline loops: CDR1 DFQATT, CDR2 SNEGSKA (reference sequence). The CDR3 has 15 residues. The V segment lost 3 bases and the J segment 4 bases; nucleotides outside the gene matches: 8. CDR3 DNA sequence: TGCAGTGCTAGTTACCGGGACAGGGGCGGAGAGACCCAGTACTTC. As protein: CSASYRDRGGETQYF.

V gene TRBV28 combines with J gene TRBJ1-1; D ambiguous. The length of the CDR3 is 12 residues. The V gene's germline CDR1 is MDHEN and CDR2 SYDVKM. V lost 2 bases and J 4 bases, leaving 5 bases between the germline ends. The CDR3 loop reads CASSLLPTEAFF. DNA for the CDR3: TGTGCCAGCAGTTTACTGCCCACTGAAGCTTTCTTT.

This clonotype was seen a few times. The rearrangement uses TRBV27 and TRBJ1-1; no reliable D call. Trimming stripped 4 bases from V and 10 bases from J, with 19 bases between. CDR1 and CDR2 from the germline V gene are MNHEY and SMNVEV (reference sequence). This CDR3 is built from 14 residues. The CDR3 here is CASSSTSAALIAFF. Written as DNA, the CDR3 is TGTGCCAGCAGTTCCACTTCGGCAGCGTTGATAGCTTTCTTT.

This clonotype was detected only a few times. The gene calls are TRBV12-3 or TRBV12-4 and TRBJ2-7, with 8 bases identical to TRBD2. This CDR3 has 18 amino acids. V shed 4 bases, J shed 3 bases, and the junction held 17 bases outside the gene matches. The CDR3 DNA reads as TGTGCCAGCAGTTCAACCCGACTGGCGGGAGGAATATTCTACGAGCAGTACTTC. Translation gives CASSSTRLAGGIFYEQYF.

This clonotype was observed at least ten times. The chain uses TRBV20-1 and TRBJ1-2; possibly TRBD1 for D (5 bases). This CDR3 is built from 15 residues. The V end lost 0 bases, the J end lost 8 bases, and 19 bases lay between the germline ends. Germline values: CDR1 DFQATT, CDR2 SNEGSKA (reference sequence). CDR3 bases: TGCAGTGCTAGAGATTGGTCGGCTTTTGGGGGAGGCTACACCTTC. Translation: CSARDWSAFGGGYTF.

The J gene is TRBJ1-4, the V gene TRBV2; no firm D call. The CDR3 consists of 17 residues. V lost 7 bases and J 7 bases, leaving 25 bases between the germline ends. CDR1 is SNHLY, CDR2 FYNNEI, per germline. The CDR3 spells CASTGILGSRLGEKLFF. CDR3 DNA sequence: TGTGCCAGCACGGGAATCCTCGGAAGCAGGCTTGGTGAAAAACTGTTTTTT.

The J gene is TRBJ1-4, the V gene TRBV4-1, with D tentatively TRBD1 (6 bases). Germline V gene lookup returns CDR1 MGHRA and CDR2 YSYEKL. V shed 2 bases and J shed 8 bases, with 15 bases lying between them. CDR3 length: 15 amino acids. CDR3 sequence reads: CASSQTTGILEKLFF. The CDR3, as DNA: TGCGCCAGCAGCCAAACCACAGGGATACTCGAAAAACTGTTTTTT.

This rearrangement joins TRBV7-3 to TRBJ1-4, with D perhaps matching TRBD1 (5 bases). The ends were cut back, 5 bases at V and 8 bases at J, with 18 bases in the middle. Germline CDR1 reads SGHTA; CDR2 reads FQGTGA. The CDR3 has 15 amino acids. CDR3: CASSLLNGGEEKLFF. CDR3 DNA sequence: TGTGCCAGCAGCCTCCTCAATGGGGGAGAAGAAAAACTGTTTTTT. Based on the CDR3 plus reference TRBV7-3 and TRBJ1-4, the full variable domain is GAGVSQTPSNKVTEKGKYVELRCDPISGHTALYWYRQSLGQGPEFLIYFQGTGAADDSGLPNDRFFAVRPEGSVSTLKIQRTERGDSAVYLCASSLLNGGEEKLFFGSGTQLSVL.

The sample holds many counts of this clonotype. CDR3 residues: CASSRQGRTEAFF. The CDR3 bases are TGTGCCAGCAGCAGACAGGGTCGGACTGAAGCTTTCTTT. The rearrangement uses TRBV12-3 or TRBV12-4 and TRBJ1-1; 7 bases are a match to TRBD1. V lost 6 bases to trimming and J lost 5 bases; unmatched junction nucleotides: 6. The CDR3 loop spans 13 amino acids.

This clonotype has a count of ten or more. The chain has TRBV12-3 or TRBV12-4 and TRBJ2-3; either TRBD1 or TRBD2 may supply D (5 bases each). The V end lost 4 bases, the J end lost 0 bases, and 17 bases lay between the germline ends. The CDR3 runs to 17 residues. CDR3 residues: CASSSLRGASSTDTQYF. CDR3 DNA: TGTGCCAGCAGTTCCCTCCGGGGCGCTTCTAGCACAGATACGCAGTATTTT.